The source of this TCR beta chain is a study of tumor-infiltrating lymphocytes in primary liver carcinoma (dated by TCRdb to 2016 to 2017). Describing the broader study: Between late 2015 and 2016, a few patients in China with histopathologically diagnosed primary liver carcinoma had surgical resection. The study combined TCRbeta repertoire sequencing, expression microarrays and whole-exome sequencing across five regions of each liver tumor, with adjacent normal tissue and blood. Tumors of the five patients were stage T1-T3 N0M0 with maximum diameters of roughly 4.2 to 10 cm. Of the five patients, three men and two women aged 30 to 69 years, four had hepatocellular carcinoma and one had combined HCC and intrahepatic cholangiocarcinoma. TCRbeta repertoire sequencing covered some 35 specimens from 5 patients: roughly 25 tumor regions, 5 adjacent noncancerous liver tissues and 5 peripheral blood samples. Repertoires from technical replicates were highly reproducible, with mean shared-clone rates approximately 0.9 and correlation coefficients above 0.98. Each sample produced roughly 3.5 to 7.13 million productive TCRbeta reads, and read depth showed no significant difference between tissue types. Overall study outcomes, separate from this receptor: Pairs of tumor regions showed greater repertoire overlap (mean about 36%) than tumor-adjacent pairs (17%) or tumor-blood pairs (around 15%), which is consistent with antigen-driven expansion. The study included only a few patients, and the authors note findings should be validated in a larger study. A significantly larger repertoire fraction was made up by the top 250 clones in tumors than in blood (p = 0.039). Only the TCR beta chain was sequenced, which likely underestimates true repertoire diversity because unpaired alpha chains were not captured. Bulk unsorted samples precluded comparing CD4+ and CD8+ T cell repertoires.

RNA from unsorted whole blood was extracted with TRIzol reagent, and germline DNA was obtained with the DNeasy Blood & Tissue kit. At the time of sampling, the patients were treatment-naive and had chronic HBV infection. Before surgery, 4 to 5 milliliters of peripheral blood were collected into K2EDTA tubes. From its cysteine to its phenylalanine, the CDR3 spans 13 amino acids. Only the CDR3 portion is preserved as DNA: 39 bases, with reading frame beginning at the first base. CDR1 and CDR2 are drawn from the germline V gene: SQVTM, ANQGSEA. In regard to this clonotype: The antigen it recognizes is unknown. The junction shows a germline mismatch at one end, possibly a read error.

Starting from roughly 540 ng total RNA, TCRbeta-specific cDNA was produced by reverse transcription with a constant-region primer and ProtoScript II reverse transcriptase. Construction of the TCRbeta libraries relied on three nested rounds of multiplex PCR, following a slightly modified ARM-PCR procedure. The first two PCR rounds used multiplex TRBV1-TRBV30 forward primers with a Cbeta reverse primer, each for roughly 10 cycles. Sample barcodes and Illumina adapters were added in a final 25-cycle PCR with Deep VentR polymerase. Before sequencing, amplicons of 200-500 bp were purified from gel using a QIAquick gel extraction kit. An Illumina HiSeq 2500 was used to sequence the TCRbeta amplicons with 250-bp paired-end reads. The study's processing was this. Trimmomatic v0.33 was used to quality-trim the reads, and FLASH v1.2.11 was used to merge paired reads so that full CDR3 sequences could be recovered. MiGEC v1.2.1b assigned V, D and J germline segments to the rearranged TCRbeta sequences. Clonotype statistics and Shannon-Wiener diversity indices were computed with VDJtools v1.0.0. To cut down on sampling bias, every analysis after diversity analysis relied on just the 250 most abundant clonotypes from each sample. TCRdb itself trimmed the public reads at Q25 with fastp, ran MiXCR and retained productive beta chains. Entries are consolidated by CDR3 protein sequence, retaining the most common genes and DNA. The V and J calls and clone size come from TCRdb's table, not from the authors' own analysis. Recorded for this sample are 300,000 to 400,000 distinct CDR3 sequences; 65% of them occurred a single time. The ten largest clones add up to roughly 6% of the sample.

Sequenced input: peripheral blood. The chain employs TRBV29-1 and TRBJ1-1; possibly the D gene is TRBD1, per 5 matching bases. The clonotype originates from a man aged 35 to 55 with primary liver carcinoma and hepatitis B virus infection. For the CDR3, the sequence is CSVDSGTNTQAFF. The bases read TGCAGTGTTGACTCCGGGACGAACACTCAAGCTTTCTTT.